One TCR beta chain is described in this entry. What it recognizes is unknown. This record comes from a study of Ad26.COV2.S vaccination and SARS-CoV-2 variants. TCRdb's copy holds only in-frame clones and misses some; the assay was immunoSEQ multiplex PCR. Here the sample spans 440,000 or so clones, about 92% being singletons. As to treatment: about 20 received Ad26.COV2.S at low or high dose, single or two shots; roughly five received placebo; per-sample allocation not given. All samples were drawn on day 63, counting from the first vaccine or placebo injection. This vaccine is an Ad26 vector that expresses the Wuhan-strain SARS-CoV-2 spike. The study's findings and limits: From the TCR breadth and depth analyses, total T cell responses may have been underestimated.

Between the trimmed V and J ends, which lost 2 bases and 4 bases, there was a span of 14 bases. Germline CDR1 is LGHDT and CDR2 is YNNKEL (reference sequence). The CDR3 is 15 residues long. This clonotype was obtained from a person aged 18-65 years who received the Ad26.COV2.S COVID-19 vaccine or a placebo. The sample here was peripheral blood, taken in a trial of Ad26.COV2.S vaccine versus placebo. J is TRBJ2-5 and V is TRBV3-1 (or the pseudogene TRBV3-2); D unresolved. The chain's CDR3 is CASSQNGVSAETQYF. CDR3 DNA: TGTGCCAGCAGCCAAAATGGGGTATCAGCAGAGACCCAGTACTTC.